Included here is one T cell receptor (beta chain) sequence, with context. Its matching antigen is unknown. This specimen comes from a study of blood T cells in healthy people across ages. Trimming took 1 base from V and 4 from J, leaving 12 bases between them. This CDR3 has 15 amino acids. Per germline, CDR1 SGHTA and CDR2 FQGNSA. The authors ran a second PCR of 7 to 11 cycles using a sample-barcoded 5' primer and a J-beta primer mix. One entry per CDR3 protein, called by TCRdb with MiXCR from the 5' RACE reads. Of 850,000 to 1,000,000 distinct CDR3 sequences listed, 40% to 60% are singletons. Study-wide results and limits: Getting older went along with TCR beta diversity per million T cells dropping roughly linearly. No one knew whether donors had CMV, which possibly confounded expanded clonotype changes. It was the long-lived donors that had more naive CD4+ cells and higher diversity than aged donors.

Sequencing used blood. This sequence originates from a man between 25 and 39 years old in good health. The chain has TRBV7-2 and TRBJ2-3; a weak D match, TRBD1 (5 bases). CDR3 sequence (DNA): TGTGCCAGCAGCTTAGACGGGCAGGGTCCAGATACGCAGTATTTT. Protein product: CASSLDGQGPDTQYF.